The entry below describes one T cell receptor (beta chain). Its antigen is not identified. The data originate from a study of shared clonotypes between healthy human individuals. Study-wide results and caveats: The generation probabilities recorded for non-shared clonotypes fell below those of clonotypes shared by all four donors.

CDR1 LGHNA and CDR2 YSLEER come from the germline V gene. This CDR3 has 16 amino acids. Trimming stripped 0 bases from V and 5 bases from J, with 14 bases between. Profiled with immunoSEQ multiplex PCR; TCRdb holds only in-frame clones, not every one. The sample lists over a million clones, roughly 96% seen once, with roughly 1.2% in the top ten. Material for sequencing was naive CD4+ T cells sorted from blood. Subset reported: CD45RA+ positively selected. The V call is TRBV4-3, the J call TRBJ1-5; the D gene is possibly TRBD1 (5 bases). The TCR originated in a man aged 25 to 40 in good health. CDR3 DNA sequence: TGCGCCAGCAGCCAAGATTTAGGGGCCCCCTATCAGCCCCAGCATTTT. Translated: CASSQDLGAPYQPQHF.